This T cell receptor beta chain was retrieved from a study of cytomegalovirus exposure and HLA in healthy donors. Background on the study: From about 180 million T cells, an earlier analysis saw approximately 110 million unique TCR beta sequences.

Study observations and caveats: Looking again later, the authors saw that most CMV-associated TCR beta chains seemed HLA-restricted. V- and J-gene trimming in TCR beta was tied to a missense DCLRE1C variant by an analysis performed later. Presence/absence analyses assumed roughly uniform sequencing depth across donors.

The V gene's germline CDR1 is SGHDT and CDR2 YYEEEE. The V and J ends lost 0 bases and 6 bases respectively, with 7 bases between them. The CDR3 has 13 amino acids. 60 Vbeta and 13 Jbeta primers were used in PCR. The method was immunoSEQ multiplex PCR; TCRdb's version includes in-frame clones alone and lacks a portion of them. Among roughly 150,000 clones, about 85% were seen once, and the ten largest hold roughly 2.4%. On this clone: Its antigen is currently unknown.

The chain is built from TRBV5-6 and TRBJ1-5; no firm D call. The sequencing sample was made of PBMCs. The receptor's source is a woman aged 18-29 years in good health and CMV-seronegative. CDR3 in DNA: TGTGCCAGCAGCTTGGCCGGGAGTCAGCCCCAGCATTTT. Translation: CASSLAGSQPQHF. Variable domain in full (rest from reference TRBV5-6 and TRBJ1-5): DAGVTQSPTHLIKTRGQQVTLRCSPKSGHDTVSWYQQALGQGPQFIFQYYEEEERQRGNFPDRFSGHQFPNYSSELNVNALLLGDSALYLCASSLAGSQPQHFGDGTRLSIL.